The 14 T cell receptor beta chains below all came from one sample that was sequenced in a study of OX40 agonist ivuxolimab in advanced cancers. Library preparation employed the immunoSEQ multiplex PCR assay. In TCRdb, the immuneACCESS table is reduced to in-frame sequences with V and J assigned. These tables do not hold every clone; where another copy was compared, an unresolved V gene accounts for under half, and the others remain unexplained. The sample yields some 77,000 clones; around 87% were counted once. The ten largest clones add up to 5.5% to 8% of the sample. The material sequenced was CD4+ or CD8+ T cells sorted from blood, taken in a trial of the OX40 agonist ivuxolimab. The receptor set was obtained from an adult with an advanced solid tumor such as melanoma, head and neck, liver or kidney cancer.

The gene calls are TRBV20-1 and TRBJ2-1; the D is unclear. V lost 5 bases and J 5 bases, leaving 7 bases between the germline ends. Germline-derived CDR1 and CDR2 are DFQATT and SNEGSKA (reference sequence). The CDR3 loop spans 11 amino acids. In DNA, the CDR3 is TGCAGTGCTCACCGAGACAATGAGCAGTTCTTC. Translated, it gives CSAHRDNEQFF.

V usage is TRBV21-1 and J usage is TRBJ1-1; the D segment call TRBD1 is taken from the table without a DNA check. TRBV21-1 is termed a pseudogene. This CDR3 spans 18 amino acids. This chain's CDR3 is CASSKWGDRGRFCTEAFF. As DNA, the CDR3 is TGTGCCAGCAGCAAATGGGGCGACAGGGGACGGTTTTGTACTGAAGCTTTCTTT.

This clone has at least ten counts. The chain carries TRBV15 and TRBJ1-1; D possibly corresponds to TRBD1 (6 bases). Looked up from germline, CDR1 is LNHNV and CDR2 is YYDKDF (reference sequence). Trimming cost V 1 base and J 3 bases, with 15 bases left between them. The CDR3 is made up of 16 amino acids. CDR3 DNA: TGTGCCACCAGCAGAGGAGGGGGACTGTTGGACACTGAAGCTTTCTTT. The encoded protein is CATSRGGGLLDTEAFF.

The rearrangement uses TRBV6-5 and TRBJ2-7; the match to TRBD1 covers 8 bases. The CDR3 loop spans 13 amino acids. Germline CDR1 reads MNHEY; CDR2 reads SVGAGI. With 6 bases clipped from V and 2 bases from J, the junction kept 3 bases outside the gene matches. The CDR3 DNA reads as TGTGCCAGCAGGGACAGGGACCCCTACGAGCAGTACTTC. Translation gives CASRDRDPYEQYF.

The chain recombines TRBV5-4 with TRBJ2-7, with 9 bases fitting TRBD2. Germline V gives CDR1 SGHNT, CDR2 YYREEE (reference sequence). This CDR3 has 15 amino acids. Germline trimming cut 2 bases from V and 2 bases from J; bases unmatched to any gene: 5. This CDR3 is CASSLAGGTTYEQYF. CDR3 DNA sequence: TGTGCCAGCAGCTTAGCGGGAGGCACAACCTACGAGCAGTACTTC.

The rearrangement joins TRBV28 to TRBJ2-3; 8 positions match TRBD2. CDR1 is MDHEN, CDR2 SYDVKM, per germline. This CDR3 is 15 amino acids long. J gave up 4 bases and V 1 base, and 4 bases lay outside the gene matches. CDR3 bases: TGTGCCAGCAGTTTATACGGGGGGGCTTCAGATACGCAGTATTTT. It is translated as CASSLYGGASDTQYF.

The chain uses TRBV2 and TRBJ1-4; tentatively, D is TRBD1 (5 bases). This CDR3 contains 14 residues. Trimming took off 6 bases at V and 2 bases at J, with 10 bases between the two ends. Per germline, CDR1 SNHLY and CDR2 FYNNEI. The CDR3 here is CASRGPVTNEKLFF. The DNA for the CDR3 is TGTGCCAGCAGGGGACCGGTTACTAATGAAAAACTGTTTTTT.

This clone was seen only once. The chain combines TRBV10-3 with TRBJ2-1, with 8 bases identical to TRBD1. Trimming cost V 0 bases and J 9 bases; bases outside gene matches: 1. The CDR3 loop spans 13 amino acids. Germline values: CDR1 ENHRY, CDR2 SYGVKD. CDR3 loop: CAISESDRGEQFF. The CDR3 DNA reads TGTGCCATCAGTGAGTCCGACAGGGGTGAGCAGTTCTTC.

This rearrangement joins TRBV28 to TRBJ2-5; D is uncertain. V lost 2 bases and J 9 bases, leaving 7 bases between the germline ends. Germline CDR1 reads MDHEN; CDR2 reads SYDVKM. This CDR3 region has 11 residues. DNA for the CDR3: TGTGCCAGCAGTTTAGGTTGGGCCCAGTACTTC. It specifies CASSLGWAQYF.

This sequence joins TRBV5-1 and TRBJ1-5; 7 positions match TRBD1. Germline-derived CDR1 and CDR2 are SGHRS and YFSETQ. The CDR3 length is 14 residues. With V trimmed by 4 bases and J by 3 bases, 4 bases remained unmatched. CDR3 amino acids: CASSRTGLNQPQHF. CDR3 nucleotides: TGCGCCAGCAGCCGGACAGGTCTCAATCAGCCCCAGCATTTT. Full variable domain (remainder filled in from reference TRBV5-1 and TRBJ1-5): KAGVTQTPRYLIKTRGQQVTLSCSPISGHRSVSWYQQTPGQGLQFLFEYFSETQRNKGNFPGRFSGRQFSNSRSEMNVSTLELGDSALYLCASSRTGLNQPQHFGDGTRLSIL.

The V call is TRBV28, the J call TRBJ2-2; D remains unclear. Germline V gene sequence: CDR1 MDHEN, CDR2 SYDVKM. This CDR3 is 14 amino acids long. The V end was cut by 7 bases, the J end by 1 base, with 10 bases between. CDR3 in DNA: TGTGCCAGCACACGGACCAAGAACACCGGGGAGCTGTTTTTT. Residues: CASTRTKNTGELFF.

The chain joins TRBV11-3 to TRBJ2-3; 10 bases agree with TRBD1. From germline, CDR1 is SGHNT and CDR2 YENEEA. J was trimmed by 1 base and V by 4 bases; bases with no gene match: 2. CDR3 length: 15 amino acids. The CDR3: CASSSGQGGTDTQYF. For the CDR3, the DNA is TGTGCCAGCAGCTCCGGACAGGGGGGCACAGATACGCAGTATTTT.

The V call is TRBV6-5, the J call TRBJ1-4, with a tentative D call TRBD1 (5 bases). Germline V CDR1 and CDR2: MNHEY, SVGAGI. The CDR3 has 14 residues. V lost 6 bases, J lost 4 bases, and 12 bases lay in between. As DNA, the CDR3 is TGTGCCAGCAGACCGCAGGGTTTTAATGAAAAACTGTTTTTT. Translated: CASRPQGFNEKLFF.

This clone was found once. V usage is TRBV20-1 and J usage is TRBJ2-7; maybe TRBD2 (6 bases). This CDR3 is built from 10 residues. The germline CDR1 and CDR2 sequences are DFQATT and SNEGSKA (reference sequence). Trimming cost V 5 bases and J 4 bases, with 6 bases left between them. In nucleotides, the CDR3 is TGCAGTGCTCTAGCGTACGAGCAGTACTTC. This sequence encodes CSALAYEQYF.